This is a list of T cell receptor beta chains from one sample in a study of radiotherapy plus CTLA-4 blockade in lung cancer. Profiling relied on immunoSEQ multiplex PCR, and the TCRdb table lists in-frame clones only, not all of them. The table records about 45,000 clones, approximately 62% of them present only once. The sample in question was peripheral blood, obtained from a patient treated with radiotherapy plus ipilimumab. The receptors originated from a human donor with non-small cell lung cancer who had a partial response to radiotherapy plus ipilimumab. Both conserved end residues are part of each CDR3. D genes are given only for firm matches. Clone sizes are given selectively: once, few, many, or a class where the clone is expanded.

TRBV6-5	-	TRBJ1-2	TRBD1	TGTGCCAGCACCTGGACAGGGGCCACTGGCTACACCTTC	CASTWTGATGYTF
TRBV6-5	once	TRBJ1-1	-	TGTGCCAGCAGTTATGGAGGGGTGGTCACTGAAGCTTTCTTT	CASSYGGVVTEAFF
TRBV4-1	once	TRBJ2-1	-	TGCGCCAGCAGCCAACTTTTAGCGGCCAGGGAGCAGTTCTTC	CASSQLLAAREQFF
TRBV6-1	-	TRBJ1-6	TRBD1	TGTGCCAGCAAATTCGGACAGGGCGACCCACCCCTCCACTTT	CASKFGQGDPPLHF
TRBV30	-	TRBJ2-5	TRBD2	TGTGCCTGGAGTGGAGGGAGGGGACTAGCGGTACAAGAGACCCAGTACTTC	CAWSGGRGLAVQETQYF
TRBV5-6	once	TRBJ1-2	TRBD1	TGTGCCAGCACCTTGACAGGGGATCGTCAGGGCTATGGCTACACCTTC	CASTLTGDRQGYGYTF
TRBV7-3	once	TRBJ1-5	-	TGTGCCAGCAGCTCCGGGAGGGGGCAGCCCCAGCATTTT	CASSSGRGQPQHF
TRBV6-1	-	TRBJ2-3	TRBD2	TGTGCCAGCAGGAGCGGGGGGGCCCGTGGTACGCAGTATTTT	CASRSGGARGTQYF
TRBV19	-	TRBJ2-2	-	TGTGCCAGTAGTATCAGCAGCGGGCATACCGGGGAGCTGTTTTTT	CASSISSGHTGELFF
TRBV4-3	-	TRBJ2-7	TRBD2	TGCGCCAGCAGCCAAGACGGGGGGACCGATGATTTGGACGAGCAGTACTTC	CASSQDGGTDDLDEQYF
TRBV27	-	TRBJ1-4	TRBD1	TGTGCCAGCAGTTTGACAGGGGAGGAAAAACTGTTTTTT	CASSLTGEEKLFF
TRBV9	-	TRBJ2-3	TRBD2	TGTGCCAGCAGCGTAGCTACGAGCGGGGGCACAGATACGCAGTATTTT	CASSVATSGGTDTQYF
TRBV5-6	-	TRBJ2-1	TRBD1	TGTGCCAGCAGCCAAAGGTGGGACAGGGGGTTTCCGTTCTTC	CASSQRWDRGFPFF
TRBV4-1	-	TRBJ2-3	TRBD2	TGCGCCAGCAGCCATCCGGGACTAGCGGGGGGGCCGGGTATGGATACGCAGTATTTT	CASSHPGLAGGPGMDTQYF
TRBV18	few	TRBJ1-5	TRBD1	TGTGCCAGCTCACCGGGACAGACCCTCAATCAGCCCCAGCATTTT	CASSPGQTLNQPQHF
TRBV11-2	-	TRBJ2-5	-	TGTGCCAGCAGCCCCAGCAGGGGAGCTGAGACCCAGTACTTC	CASSPSRGAETQYF
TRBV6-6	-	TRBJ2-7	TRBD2	TGTGCCAGCAGTCCCGGGGGGGACTACGAGCAGTACTTC	CASSPGGDYEQYF
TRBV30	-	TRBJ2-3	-	TGTGCCTGGTTAAGCACAGATACGCAGTATTTT	CAWLSTDTQYF